Included here is one T cell receptor beta chain sequence, with context. Its antigen remains unknown. For sequencing, patients were chosen who had shown expansion of CD8+CD57+ cells by flow cytometry. No therapy was given to patients before blood sampling. Genomic DNA, serving as template, underwent TCR beta VDJ and CDR3 profiling. MiXCR was run by TCRdb on the reads, yielding one entry per CDR3 protein. The table includes 160,000 or so distinct CDR3 sequences, more than 40% detected once. These data are taken from a study of CD8+CD57+ T cells in acquired aplastic anemia. Study-level points and caveats: Common to patients and controls were twenty-nine CD8+ CDR3 sequences.

The CDR3 extends over 17 amino acids. Deletions cut 2 bases from V and 0 bases from J, with 13 bases between. The germline gives CDR1 LGHNA, CDR2 YSLEER. The V and J genes are TRBV4-3 and TRBJ1-4; D gene ambiguous. Sequencing input: sorted CD4+, CD8+, or CD8+CD57+ T cells (not recorded which) from PBMCs. The clonotype was recovered from a human donor with aplastic anemia. This CDR3 is CASSQIPLGATNEKLFF. The CDR3 DNA sequence: TGCGCCAGCAGCCAAATCCCCTTGGGTGCAACTAATGAAAAACTGTTTTTT.